This entry describes one T cell receptor beta chain. Its binding antigen is unknown. The input lacks base qualities; no much larger clone sits a single base away. The sample comes from a study of cytomegalovirus exposure and HLA in healthy donors (TCRdb year 2017). Notes on the research overall: According to an earlier analysis of a few hundred of the donors, 150 million to 200 million T cells yielded some 120 million unique TCR beta sequences and 276 Gb of sequence data. Several DR-DQ haplotypes were treated as single units for association and clustering because of strong linkage in the cohort. Donor age, sex, ethnicity and CMV serostatus were collected together with the repertoire data. Typing coverage varied by locus: roughly 620-640 donors for A, B, C, DRB1 and DQB1; 500 to 550 for DQA1; more than 600 for DPA1; more than 450 for DPB1. Both class I and class II loci were covered by HLA typing, at four-digit resolution. The study profiled the T cell repertoires of 500 to 800 subjects by immunosequencing and related them to cytomegalovirus serostatus. Rather than using new phenotypic data, the later analysis identified candidate immune exposures from TCR beta sequences and from how often those sequences occurred across donors. The study aimed to test whether cataloging public T cell receptors could reveal signatures of past pathogen exposure. The study combined high-throughput TCR immunosequencing, statistical association of individual TCRs with disease status, and machine learning to predict cytomegalovirus infection status. To decide whether each TCR beta V gene segment behaved as functional or pseudogenic, an earlier analysis of some 540 of the donors relied on high-throughput TCR beta sequencing. To study patterns of TCR occurrence, a later analysis re-analyzed previously published TCR beta repertoires from 666 donors and added high-resolution HLA genotyping. In addition to the first cohort of 650 to 750 subjects, a separate validation cohort of over 90 different subjects was used. All discovery cohort repertoires had been generated using a single sequencing platform. On average, about 240,000 unique TCR beta nucleotide sequences were sequenced per donor among 398 genotyped donors of the cohort, with 15% to 20% of those sequences being non-productive. A later genetic analysis used genome-wide SNP genotypes for 398 of the 666 donors, treating that subset as a discovery cohort. Around 330 gigabases of sequencing data and around 80 million unique TCR sequences made up an early release that covered around 640 HLA-typed donors. Of the roughly 400 genotyped donors, 81% were placed in the genetic ancestry cluster associated with self-reported Caucasian donors. The paper's findings and limits, for the study overall: In the study, 150 to 200 TCR beta chains were listed as associated with cytomegalovirus. When HLA alleles, especially DR and DQ, strongly co-occurred, TCR associations were difficult to assign to individual alleles. In both the original and validation cohorts, the classifier was reported to diagnose cytomegalovirus status with high specificity and sensitivity. Across donors, most TCR sequences were observed very rarely, whereas some public TCRs were present in many individuals. According to a later analysis, TCR association rates differed among HLA loci, with DRB1 alleles showing the most associated TCRs and HLA-C alleles showing the fewest. A later analysis reported that several top co-occurrence clusters appeared linked to parvovirus B19, influenza, CMV and Epstein-Barr virus. An association between a missense DCLRE1C variant and V-gene and J-gene trimming of TCR beta chains was found in a later genetic analysis and replicated in an independent cohort. Presence/absence analyses assumed roughly uniform sequencing depth across donors, an assumption that may not hold. In vitro tests confirmed that a few of the cytomegalovirus-associated TCR beta chains recognize cytomegalovirus antigens. In a later analysis, HLA-associated TCR beta chains showed more clonal expansion and lower generation probabilities than non-associated chains that were equally common. Specific HLA alleles were associated with around 18,000 TCR beta sequences at a false discovery rate of 0.05 in a later analysis. A cluster of highly shared sequence variants was judged likely to be a technical artifact of the sequencing pipeline. It was suggested by the authors that the approach could potentially be generalized to other disease states and immunological phenotypes. HLA typing was unavailable for some donors at each locus, so association tests used only the typed subset. A further reported finding was that TCR beta sequences accurately predicted the HLA-A and HLA-B alleles for most subjects in the first cohort. Immune exposure information for the cohort was limited to CMV serostatus. In a later analysis, most CMV-associated TCR beta chains were found to appear HLA-restricted, with HLA associations seemingly driven largely by CMV exposure. A later genetic analysis reported fewer N-insertions in productive TCRs among donors in an Asian-associated ancestry cluster than the roughly 620-donor mean. The earlier analysis of 587 of the donors excluded some 15 rarely observed V segments, including chromosome 9 orphons, because counts were too low. In an earlier analysis of around 600 of the donors, most TCR beta V segments were observed in productive rearrangements about 87% or about 30% of the time, broadly matching IMGT annotations. In this cohort, only TCR beta chains were sequenced, and detectable features were limited by the absence of alpha or paired-chain data. Linkage disequilibrium might explain the correlated functional status among segregating V segments, but an unknown experimental factor could not be excluded. Because the 87-base-pair reads could not distinguish some IMGT-functional V segments, including TRBV6-2 and TRBV6-3, those segments were excluded.

According to the germline V gene, CDR1 reads SGDLS and CDR2 reads YYNGEE. Measured from the cysteine to the phenylalanine, the CDR3 is 15 residues long. Just the 45-base CDR3 DNA is kept, in frame starting at base 1. V lost 0 bases and J lost 10 bases, and the count of bases not matched to a germline gene is 7. The cohort was made up of approximately 670 healthy bone marrow donors. At the time of sampling, all cohort members were nominally healthy, though unrecorded immune exposures were likely present. The donor tested CMV seronegative, placing the donor among the roughly 340 seronegative members of the cohort. A peripheral blood sample was collected from each donor, and TCR beta sequencing was performed on peripheral blood mononuclear cells. The Qiagen DNeasy Blood Extraction Kit was used to extract genomic DNA from the blood cell samples. The protocol used for the library was the immunoSEQ multiplex PCR assay. The multiplex PCR relied on a mix of 60 forward primers for TCR Vbeta segments and 13 reverse primers for TCR Jbeta segments. The CDR3 region of rearranged TCR beta genes was amplified from genomic DNA with a multiplex PCR assay. On the Illumina HiSeq System, the amplified TCR beta libraries were sequenced as 87-base-pair reads. In the original analysis: A later analysis counted approximately 74 million unique TCR beta chains across the 666 repertoires, and around 12 million of these chains were shared by at least two donors. A nearest-neighbor algorithm error-corrected the raw reads and collapsed the reads into unique sequences, merging closely related sequences to remove PCR and sequencing errors. To assign V, D and J gene segments, CDR3 sequences were aligned to IMGT reference sequences. For a sequence to be retained, a match of at least six nucleotides was required to both a V gene segment and a J gene segment. A rearrangement counted as productive if the CDR3 had no stop codons and remained in frame with V and J, and every other rearrangement counted as non-productive. Following IMGT convention, CDR3 was defined as the stretch from the second conserved V-encoded cysteine to the conserved J-encoded phenylalanine. The earlier analysis of some 550 of the donors excluded any sequence lacking an unambiguous match to a single V gene segment. In an earlier analysis of 587 of the donors, V segments were called functional above 56.7% productive rearrangements and were called segregating when the between-donor standard deviation exceeded 5%. To diagnose cytomegalovirus status from the catalog of TCR beta chain sequences, a statistical classification framework was built. V and J gene assignment, in a later analysis, came from comparing TCR nucleotide sequences with IMGT/GENE-DB human TR gene sequences. In a later analysis, CDR3 sequences and most-parsimonious VDJ recombination scenarios were assigned using the TCRdist pipeline. In a later analysis, each TCR beta chain was defined by its CDR3 amino acid sequence together with its V-gene family, and reads lacking a unique V-gene family were excluded. As a way to deal with suspected cross-contamination and a sequencing artifact, a later analysis dropped roughly 600 nucleotide sequences that were highly shared and had low generation probability. A later analysis calculated a clonal expansion index for each public chain from normalized within-repertoire ranks of inferred template counts. In a later analysis, generation probabilities were computed using a VDJ recombination model fitted to out-of-frame rearrangements, and the results were checked against IGoR. A later analysis scored TCR-TCR, TCR-HLA and TCR-CMV co-occurrence with hypergeometric tests, applying a repertoire-size bias correction to TCR pairs. To estimate false discovery rates, a later analysis permuted the HLA or CMV assignments 20 times. In a later analysis, co-occurring TCRs were grouped using DBSCAN, and TCRdist sequence similarity was added for clustering within HLA-allele-positive subsets. For co-occurrence clustering, repertoires with fewer than 30,000 or more than 120,000 public chains were excluded, along with about five repertoires with anomalous nucleotide sharing. In its TCRdb copy, this immuneACCESS table keeps in-frame sequences only and misses some clones. Where compared with another copy, unresolved V genes explain less than half of these, and the others have no known cause. V, J and clone size were drawn from that table, and D and trimming were deduced from the DNA. Recorded for this sample are 50,000 to 75,000 clones; about 80% of them occurred a single time. Around 4.2% of the sample rests with the top ten.

This clonotype originated in a woman aged 40 to 50 in good health and CMV-seronegative. The sequence is built from TRBV9 and TRBJ1-3, and 10 junctional nucleotides match TRBD1. The specimen was PBMCs. The sequence in DNA is TGTGCCAGCAGCGTAGGGCCCGGACAGGGGGATACCATATATTTT. The translation is CASSVGPGQGDTIYF.